The entry below gives a single T cell receptor beta chain sequence along with its context. Its antigen is unknown. The PCR used 60 Vbeta and 13 Jbeta primers. Assay: immunoSEQ multiplex PCR; the TCRdb copy retains only in-frame clones and omits some. Of 130,000 to 150,000 clones detected, approximately 70% appear once; the ten largest clones hold around an eighth. The data stem from a study of cytomegalovirus exposure and HLA in healthy donors. Study-level findings and limits: The study assumed roughly uniform donor sequencing depth for presence/absence analyses. The authors enumerated over 150 TCR beta chains as linked to cytomegalovirus. Information on immune exposure was restricted to one variable (CMV serostatus).

The CMV serostatus of this donor was not recorded. This TCR came from a human donor in good health. The sequencing input was PBMCs.

Written as DNA, the CDR3 is TGTGCCAGCAGTCCCGGGACTGACGGGAATAATTCACCCCTCCACTTT. Its protein is CASSPGTDGNNSPLHF. The gene calls are TRBV28 and TRBJ1-6; a weak D match, TRBD1 (5 bases). This CDR3 is built from 16 residues. The ends were cut back, 5 bases at V and 5 bases at J, with 16 bases in the middle. The germline CDR1 and CDR2 sequences are MDHEN and SYDVKM.